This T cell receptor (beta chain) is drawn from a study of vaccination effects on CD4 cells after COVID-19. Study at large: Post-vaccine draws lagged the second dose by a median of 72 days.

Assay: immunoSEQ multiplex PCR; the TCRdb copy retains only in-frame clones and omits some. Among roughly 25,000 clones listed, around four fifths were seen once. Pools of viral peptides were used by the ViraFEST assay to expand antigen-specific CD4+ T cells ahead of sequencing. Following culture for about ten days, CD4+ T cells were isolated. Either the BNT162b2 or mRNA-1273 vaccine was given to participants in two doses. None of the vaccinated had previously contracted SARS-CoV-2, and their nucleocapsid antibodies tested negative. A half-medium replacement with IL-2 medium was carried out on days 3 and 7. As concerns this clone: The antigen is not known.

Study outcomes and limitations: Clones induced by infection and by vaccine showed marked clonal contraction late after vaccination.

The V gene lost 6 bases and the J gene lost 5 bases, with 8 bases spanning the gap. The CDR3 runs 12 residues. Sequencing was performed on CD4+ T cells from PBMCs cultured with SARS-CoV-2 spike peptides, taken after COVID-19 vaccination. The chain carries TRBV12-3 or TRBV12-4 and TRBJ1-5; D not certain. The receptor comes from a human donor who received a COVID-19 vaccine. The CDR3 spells CASSVIDQPQHF. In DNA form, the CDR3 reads TGTGCCAGCAGCGTTATAGATCAGCCCCAGCATTTT.